Included here is one T cell receptor (beta chain) sequence, with context. Antigen specificity is unknown. Unmatched junction bases numbered 10, after V lost 5 bases and J lost 2 bases. CDR3 size: 16 residues. Germline CDR1 is SEHNR and CDR2 is FQNEAQ (reference sequence). These data originate in a study of T cell responses to AZD1222 COVID-19 vaccine. Study-level background: Second-dose groups at about 4 or about 12 weeks were pooled. Study conclusions and caveats: It was only after the peak T cell response that any repertoires were sampled. Regions 160-218 and 743-854 dominated among vaccine-associated CD4 TCRs spanning spike. It should be noted that donors were predominantly white British and more often female, and clonal diversity was possibly underestimated.

Sequencing was performed with immunoSEQ multiplex PCR; in TCRdb, only in-frame clones are kept and a portion is missing. The sample holds 50,000 to 75,000 clones, roughly 80% seen once. The source was peripheral blood, collected on day 0 of AZD1222 vaccination. The chain uses TRBV7-9 and TRBJ1-2; 8 bases agree with TRBD1. The receptor comes from an adult in good health. Here the CDR3 reads CASSLLAGGQNYGYTF. DNA for the CDR3: TGTGCCAGCAGCCTACTCGCAGGGGGCCAGAACTATGGCTACACCTTC.